The TCR beta chain under discussion was sequenced for a study of T cell responses to AZD1222 COVID-19 vaccine. This CDR3 comprises 13 residues. V gave up 2 bases and J gave up 3 bases, with 7 bases separating them. This clone was found once. Produced via immunoSEQ multiplex PCR; TCRdb's table is partial and in-frame only. The sample shows 95,000 to 150,000 clones, around 80% of them seen only once. This chain joins TRBV12-3 or TRBV12-4 and TRBJ1-1; perhaps TRBD1 as D (5 bases). The sequencing used peripheral blood, collected 28 days after the second AZD1222 dose. The sequence came from an adult who received the AZD1222 COVID-19 vaccine. This CDR3 reads CASSLFRDTEAFF. The CDR3 DNA reads as TGTGCCAGCAGTTTATTCAGGGACACTGAAGCTTTCTTT.